Listed below are T cell receptor beta chains from one sample, sequenced in a study of cytomegalovirus exposure and HLA in healthy donors. TCRdb keeps only in-frame clones here, not all; method: immunoSEQ multiplex PCR. This repertoire shows 150,000 to 200,000 clones, approximately 62% found once; its top ten account for roughly 1.4%. The sequenced sample was PBMCs. The receptors were sampled from a man between 45 and 60 years old in good health and CMV-seronegative. The CDR3 runs from the conserved cysteine through the conserved F or W. Fields, in order: D gene, J gene, V gene, clone size, CDR3 protein, CDR3 DNA. D genes are given only for firm matches. Clone size is given for some rows only: seen once, a few or many times, or a class if the clone is expanded.

TRBD1 | TRBJ2-7 | TRBV28 | few | CASSYTGTGVFEQYF | TGTGCCAGCAGTTATACCGGGACAGGGGTTTTCGAGCAGTACTTC
- | TRBJ2-7 | TRBV18 | - | CASSGSSYEQYF | TGTGCCAGCTCAGGCAGCTCCTACGAGCAGTACTTC
- | TRBJ2-3 | TRBV27 | - | CASTFGGRSTDTQYF | TGTGCCAGCACCTTCGGAGGGCGCAGCACAGATACGCAGTATTTT
- | TRBJ2-2 | TRBV2 | once | CASRADANTGELFF | TGTGCCAGCAGAGCGGACGCGAACACCGGGGAGCTGTTTTTT
TRBD2 | TRBJ2-7 | TRBV7-9 | - | CASSLAGGAGEQYF | TGTGCCAGCAGCTTAGCCGGGGGGGCCGGCGAGCAGTACTTC
TRBD1 | TRBJ2-2 | TRBV7-8 | - | CASSLMAGGPNTGELFF | TGTGCCAGCAGCTTGATGGCAGGGGGACCGAACACCGGGGAGCTGTTTTTT
- | TRBJ2-7 | TRBV5-4 | - | CASSLDGGVGEQYF | TGTGCCAGCAGCTTGGACGGAGGGGTAGGGGAGCAGTACTTC
- | TRBJ1-3 | TRBV11-3 | - | CASSSGQPGNTIYF | TGTGCCAGCAGCTCCGGACAACCTGGAAACACCATATATTTT
- | TRBJ2-6 | TRBV11-3 | - | CASSLGGLASGANVLTF | TGTGCCAGCAGCTTAGGAGGTTTGGCCTCTGGGGCCAACGTCCTGACTTTC
- | TRBJ2-5 | TRBV7-3 | once | CASSRSGGGETQYF | TGTGCCAGCAGCCGCTCGGGGGGCGGTGAGACCCAGTACTTC
TRBD1 | TRBJ1-1 | TRBV6-4 | - | CASSLPTEDRPPNTEAFF | TGTGCCAGCAGTCTACCCACCGAGGACAGGCCCCCGAACACTGAAGCTTTCTTT
TRBD2 | TRBJ2-5 | TRBV4-3 | few | CASSQDPGGGETQYF | TGCGCCAGCAGCCAAGATCCGGGGGGAGGGGAGACCCAGTACTTC
TRBD1 | TRBJ2-3 | TRBV5-4 | - | CASREGAGDTQYF | TGTGCCAGCAGAGAGGGGGCTGGAGATACGCAGTATTTT
- | TRBJ2-7 | TRBV5-6 | - | CASSLGGSSYEQYF | TGTGCCAGCAGCTTGGGAGGGAGCTCCTACGAGCAGTACTTC
- | TRBJ2-7 | TRBV7-2 | - | CASSRQGGTYEQYF | TGTGCCAGCAGCCGTCAGGGGGGAACCTACGAGCAGTACTTC
- | TRBJ1-6 | TRBV5-4 | once | CASSSPGSTSYNSPLHF | TGTGCCAGCAGCTCCCCGGGATCAACCTCCTATAATTCACCCCTCCACTTT
- | TRBJ1-2 | TRBV5-1 | - | CASSSDGGNYGYTF | TGCGCCAGCAGCTCGGATGGCGGGAACTATGGCTACACCTTC
- | TRBJ1-5 | TRBV4-3 | - | CASSQDGRGRNQPQHF | TGCGCCAGCAGCCAAGATGGGCGGGGGCGCAATCAGCCCCAGCATTTT
TRBD2 | TRBJ2-5 | TRBV5-1 | - | CASSRTSGGQETQYF | TGCGCCAGCAGCCGGACTAGCGGGGGCCAAGAGACCCAGTACTTC
TRBD1 | TRBJ2-5 | TRBV28 | - | CASSLRTGRETQYF | TGTGCCAGCAGTTTAAGGACAGGGCGGGAGACCCAGTACTTC
TRBD1 | TRBJ2-5 | TRBV9 | - | CASSVGPGGRETQYF | TGTGCCAGCAGCGTAGGGCCAGGGGGCCGGGAGACCCAGTACTTC
TRBD1 | TRBJ2-7 | TRBV5-1 | - | CASSLGGQGMYEQYF | TGCGCCAGCAGCCTAGGGGGACAGGGGATGTACGAGCAGTACTTC
TRBD1 | TRBJ1-4 | TRBV27 | - | CASSSDTDRAWEKLFF | TGTGCCAGCAGTTCCGATACGGACAGGGCTTGGGAAAAACTGTTTTTT
- | TRBJ2-3 | TRBV4-3 | - | CASSQDFGSTDTQYF | TGCGCCAGCAGCCAAGATTTTGGCAGCACAGATACGCAGTATTTT
- | TRBJ1-2 | TRBV11-2 | few | CASSSSRTPNYGYTF | TGTGCCAGCAGCTCCTCTCGGACACCTAACTATGGCTACACCTTC
- | TRBJ2-1 | TRBV7-9 | - | CASSRDGGGAFNEQFF | TGTGCCAGCAGCCGCGACGGAGGGGGGGCTTTTAATGAGCAGTTCTTC
- | TRBJ1-5 | TRBV6-5 | - | CASSESGGNQPQHF | TGTGCCAGCAGTGAAAGTGGAGGCAATCAGCCCCAGCATTTT
TRBD2 | TRBJ2-1 | TRBV4-1 | - | CASSQDPAGDYNEQFF | TGCGCCAGCAGCCAAGATCCTGCGGGGGACTACAATGAGCAGTTCTTC
TRBD1 | TRBJ1-1 | TRBV6-6 | - | CASSYRDRGTEAFF | TGTGCCAGCAGTTACAGGGACAGGGGCACTGAAGCTTTCTTT
- | TRBJ1-2 | TRBV20-1 | - | CSVRVNYGYTF | TGCAGTGTCCGAGTTAACTATGGCTACACCTTC
- | TRBJ2-4 | TRBV5-1 | - | CASSPGLLAKNIQYF | TGCGCCAGCAGCCCCGGACTCCTAGCCAAAAATATTCAGTACTTC
TRBD1 | TRBJ2-3 | TRBV7-2 | - | CASSLWETGGTDTQYF | TGTGCCAGCAGCTTATGGGAGACAGGGGGGACAGATACGCAGTATTTT
TRBD1 | TRBJ2-6 | TRBV19 | - | CASRGTGEPSGANVLTF | TGTGCCAGTAGGGGGACAGGGGAGCCCTCTGGGGCCAACGTCCTGACTTTC
TRBD2 | TRBJ2-3 | TRBV4-1 | - | CASSHPGLAGGATDTQYF | TGCGCCAGCAGCCATCCGGGACTAGCGGGGGGAGCTACAGATACGCAGTATTTT
- | TRBJ2-7 | TRBV2 | once | CASRFRVGEQYF | TGTGCCAGCCGGTTCAGGGTTGGAGAGCAGTACTTC
- | TRBJ2-1 | TRBV11-3 | - | CASSSLGRQSEQFF | TGTGCCAGCAGCTCCCTTGGGAGGCAGAGTGAGCAGTTCTTC
- | TRBJ2-1 | TRBV27 | few | CASSLYGGRGNEQFF | TGTGCCAGCAGTTTATACGGGGGGCGAGGCAATGAGCAGTTCTTC
- | TRBJ1-6 | TRBV6-5 | - | CASSPEAGRPLHF | TGTGCCAGCAGTCCCGAGGCCGGGAGGCCCCTCCACTTT
TRBD1 | TRBJ1-5 | TRBV9 | - | CASSLHHGTDNQPQHF | TGTGCCAGCAGCCTTCATCACGGGACAGACAATCAGCCCCAGCATTTT
- | TRBJ1-2 | TRBV2 | - | CASKAGGYGYTF | TGTGCCAGCAAAGCGGGGGGCTATGGCTACACCTTC
- | TRBJ1-5 | TRBV7-2 | few | CASSPGQPPNQPQHF | TGTGCCAGCAGCCCTGGACAGCCACCCAATCAGCCCCAGCATTTT
- | TRBJ2-2 | TRBV5-1 | - | CASSLEAQGPGRTGELFF | TGCGCCAGCAGCTTAGAGGCCCAGGGGCCAGGCCGGACCGGGGAGCTGTTTTTT
- | TRBJ1-5 | TRBV6-1 | - | CASTGEVSNQPQHF | TGTGCCAGCACTGGAGAAGTGAGCAATCAGCCCCAGCATTTT
- | TRBJ2-2 | TRBV2 | - | CASRQGSGELFF | TGTGCCAGCAGACAGGGATCCGGGGAGCTGTTTTTT
TRBD1 | TRBJ2-5 | TRBV7-3 | once | CASSLGQGKWETQYF | TGTGCCAGCAGCCTCGGACAGGGTAAATGGGAGACCCAGTACTTC
TRBD1 | TRBJ1-1 | TRBV5-1 | - | CASSLQGDEAFF | TGCGCCAGCAGCTTACAGGGGGATGAAGCTTTCTTT
- | TRBJ1-1 | TRBV2 | - | CASRRQTMNTEAFF | TGTGCCAGCAGACGACAGACCATGAACACTGAAGCTTTCTTT
- | TRBJ1-2 | TRBV18 | - | CASSPPKNYGYTF | TGTGCCAGCTCACCACCCAAAAACTATGGCTACACCTTC
TRBD1 | TRBJ1-1 | TRBV7-9 | once | CASRLLQGAEAFF | TGTGCCAGCAGACTGCTTCAGGGGGCTGAAGCTTTCTTT